The rows below give T cell receptor beta chains drawn from one sample of a study of sequential checkpoint blockade in melanoma. This table comes from immunoSEQ multiplex PCR, and its TCRdb copy is limited to in-frame clones, with some not included. The sample lists around 12,000 clones, roughly 70% seen once, with 25% to 30% in the top ten. The sequenced sample was CD8+ T cells sorted from blood (inferred from file names), obtained from a patient given nivolumab and ipilimumab in sequence. Receptors originate from a human donor with melanoma. Each CDR3 is given with its conserved first and last residue. Fields, in order: clone size, D gene, J gene, V gene, CDR3 DNA, CDR3 protein. A D gene is named only where the DNA matches it firmly. Clone size, where shown, is once, few, many, or a class for clones that have expanded.

NA | NA | TRBJ1-2 | TRBV6-1 | TGTGCCAGCAGGACACCCCTTGGCTACACCTTC | CASRTPLGYTF
NA | TRBD1 | TRBJ2-3 | TRBV10-1 | TGCGCCAGCAGCAGGACAGGGGGCACAGATACGCAGTATTTT | CASSRTGGTDTQYF
NA | TRBD1 | TRBJ1-2 | TRBV10-3 | TGTGCCATCAGTGAGTGGGACAGCCTTTATGGCTACACCTTC | CAISEWDSLYGYTF
NA | TRBD2 | TRBJ2-3 | TRBV6-4 | TGTGCCAGCGCTAGACTAGCGCAGGCAGATACGCAGTATTTT | CASARLAQADTQYF
NA | NA | TRBJ1-5 | TRBV6-9 | TGTGCCAGCAGGGAAGACTGGCCTCGTCATCAGCCCCAGCATTTT | CASREDWPRHQPQHF
NA | NA | TRBJ1-5 | TRBV2 | TGTGCCAGCAGTGAATGGCAGGGTGGCAATCAGCCCCAGCATTTT | CASSEWQGGNQPQHF
NA | NA | TRBJ1-1 | TRBV5-1 | TGCGCCAGCAGCTTTGAGAATAAGTGGACTGAAGCTTTCTTT | CASSFENKWTEAFF
NA | NA | TRBJ2-6 | TRBV6-1 | TGTGCCAGCAGTGGGGTTCAGGACTTTCCTGGGGCCAACGTCCTGACTTTC | CASSGVQDFPGANVLTF
few | NA | TRBJ2-1 | TRBV4-1 | TGCGCCAGCAGCCAAGGACAAGGGGGACATGAGCAGTTCTTC | CASSQGQGGHEQFF
once | TRBD1 | TRBJ2-7 | TRBV10-2 | TGCGCCAGCAGTAGGACAGGGGATGACGAGCAGTACTTC | CASSRTGDDEQYF
NA | TRBD2 | TRBJ2-1 | TRBV19 | TGTGCCAGTAGGCCGGGACTAGCTTTTCCTGAGCAGTTCTTC | CASRPGLAFPEQFF
NA | TRBD1 | TRBJ1-2 | TRBV11-2 | TGTGCCAGCAGCTTAGAACAGGGGGCGCCTAACTATGGCTACACCTTC | CASSLEQGAPNYGYTF
NA | TRBD1 | TRBJ1-2 | TRBV4-3 | TGCGCCAGCAGCTTCGGAGGGGGCGGCTACACCTTC | CASSFGGGGYTF
NA | NA | TRBJ1-2 | TRBV7-2 | TGTGCCAGCTATATAAACGGTGGCTACACCTTC | CASYINGGYTF
NA | TRBD2 | TRBJ2-7 | TRBV9 | TGTGCCAGCAGCGCATCTAGCGGGAGCTACGAGCAGTACTTC | CASSASSGSYEQYF
NA | TRBD2 | TRBJ2-5 | TRBV6-5 | TGTGCCAGCAGTTACTCGCCGGGAGGGAAGGGGACCCAGTACTTC | CASSYSPGGKGTQYF
NA | NA | TRBJ2-5 | TRBV4-3 | TGCGCCAGCAGCCACCCTCCACAGGGGGGGGTGCTGCAAGAGACCCAGTACTTC | CASSHPPQGGVLQETQYF
NA | TRBD1 | TRBJ1-1 | TRBV11-2 | TGTGCCATCGGGACAGGGCCGAACACTGAAGCTTTCTTT | CAIGTGPNTEAFF
NA | NA | TRBJ2-2 | TRBV7-2 | TGTGCCAGCAGCTTAGCGGGGGGATACACCGGGGAGCTGTTTTTT | CASSLAGGYTGELFF
NA | NA | TRBJ1-1 | TRBV5-4 | TGTGCCAGCAGCTTGGAATGGCCCACTGAAGCTTTCTTT | CASSLEWPTEAFF
NA | TRBD1 | TRBJ2-5 | TRBV12-5 | TGTGCTAGACCCCATGGACAGGGGGTCCAAGAGACCCAGTACTTC | CARPHGQGVQETQYF
NA | TRBD2 | TRBJ2-1 | TRBV11-3 | TGTGCCAGCAGCTCCAGCGGGGGAAACAATGAGCAGTTCTTC | CASSSSGGNNEQFF
NA | NA | TRBJ1-2 | TRBV16 | TGTGCCAGCAGCCAATCCGCACAGGGCACGACTAACTATGGCTACACCTTC | CASSQSAQGTTNYGYTF
NA | NA | TRBJ2-7 | TRBV4-1 | TGCGCCAGCAGCCAGGGCCCCGACGGGAGCTCCTACGAGCAGTACTTC | CASSQGPDGSSYEQYF
NA | NA | TRBJ2-7 | TRBV7-9 | TGTGCCAGCAGCTTCCCCGCCGGGTACGAGCAGTACTTC | CASSFPAGYEQYF
once | TRBD1 | TRBJ1-1 | TRBV9 | TGTGCCAGCAGCGCGTCGACAGGGATGAACACTGAAGCTTTCTTT | CASSASTGMNTEAFF
NA | NA | TRBJ1-2 | TRBV6-5 | TGTGCCAGCAGTTACGCTAGGGGAACGAACTATGGCTACACCTTC | CASSYARGTNYGYTF
NA | TRBD1 | TRBJ1-2 | TRBV27 | TGTGCCAGCAGTTTTACAGGGGACTATGGCTACACCTTC | CASSFTGDYGYTF
NA | TRBD1 | TRBJ1-2 | TRBV9 | TGTGCCAGCAGCCCCGGGACAGGGTTTGGCTACACCTTC | CASSPGTGFGYTF
once | NA | TRBJ2-1 | TRBV27 | TGTGCCAGCAGTTTATTGGGCGATTCCTACAATGAGCAGTTCTTC | CASSLLGDSYNEQFF
NA | TRBD1 | TRBJ1-2 | TRBV27 | TGTGCCAGCAGTCCCGGGGACAGACTAAACTATGGCTACACCTTC | CASSPGDRLNYGYTF
NA | NA | TRBJ2-5 | TRBV5-6 | TGTGCCAGCAGCCCCACAGGGATTAACCAAGAGACCCAGTACTTC | CASSPTGINQETQYF
NA | NA | TRBJ1-1 | TRBV6-6 | TGTGCCAGCAGTTTTAGGGGCACTGAAGCTTTCTTT | CASSFRGTEAFF
NA | NA | TRBJ1-2 | TRBV25-1 | TGTGCCAGTTATGGAGGGCCTACTAACTATGGCTACACCTTC | CASYGGPTNYGYTF
NA | NA | TRBJ2-2 | TRBV27 | TGTGCCAGCAGTTTCAGGGGAGGGACCGGGGAGCTGTTTTTT | CASSFRGGTGELFF
NA | NA | TRBJ1-5 | TRBV21-1 | TGTGCCAGCAGTTACGACAGGGGACTAGCCTATCAGCCCCAGCATTTT | CASSYDRGLAYQPQHF
NA | TRBD1 | TRBJ1-1 | TRBV7-6 | TGTGCCAGCAGCCAAGGACAGGGATTGAACACTGAAGCTTTCTTT | CASSQGQGLNTEAFF
NA | NA | TRBJ2-6 | TRBV9 | TGTGCCAGCAGCGTAGCATCGAACAGGGTGGCCTCTGGGGCCAACGTCCTGACTTTC | CASSVASNRVASGANVLTF
NA | TRBD1 | TRBJ2-1 | TRBV4-3 | TGCGCCAGCAGCCCCGACAGGGGGCGAAATGAGCAGTTCTTC | CASSPDRGRNEQFF
NA | NA | TRBJ2-7 | TRBV10-3 | TGTGCCATCAGTGAGTCGAGCCTAGCAGACCACTACGAGCAGTACTTC | CAISESSLADHYEQYF
NA | TRBD1 | TRBJ1-1 | TRBV6-5 | TGTGCCAGCAGTTCCCGGACAGGGGCTCGCACTGAAGCTTTCTTT | CASSSRTGARTEAFF